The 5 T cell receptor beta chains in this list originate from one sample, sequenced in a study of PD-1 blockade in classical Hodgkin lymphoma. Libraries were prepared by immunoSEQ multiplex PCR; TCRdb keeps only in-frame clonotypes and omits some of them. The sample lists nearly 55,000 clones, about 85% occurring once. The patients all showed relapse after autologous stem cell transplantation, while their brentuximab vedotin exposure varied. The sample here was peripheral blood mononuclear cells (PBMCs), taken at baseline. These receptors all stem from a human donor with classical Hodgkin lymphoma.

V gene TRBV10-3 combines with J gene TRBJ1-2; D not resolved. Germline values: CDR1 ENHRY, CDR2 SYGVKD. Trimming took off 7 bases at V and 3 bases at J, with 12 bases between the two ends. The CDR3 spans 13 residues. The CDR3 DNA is TGTGCCATCAACCACGGACGGGACTATGGCTACACCTTC. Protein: CAINHGRDYGYTF.

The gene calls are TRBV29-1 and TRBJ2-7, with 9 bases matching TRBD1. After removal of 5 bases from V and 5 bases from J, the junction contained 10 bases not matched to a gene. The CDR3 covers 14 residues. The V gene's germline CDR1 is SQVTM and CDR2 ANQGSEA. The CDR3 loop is CSVLGGTGWDEQYF. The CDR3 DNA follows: TGCAGCGTTCTCGGGGGGACAGGGTGGGACGAGCAGTACTTC.

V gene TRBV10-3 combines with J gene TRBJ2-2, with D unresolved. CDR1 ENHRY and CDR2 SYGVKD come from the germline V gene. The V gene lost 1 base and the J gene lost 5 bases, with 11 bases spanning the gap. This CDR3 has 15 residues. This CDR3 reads CAISELITATGELFF. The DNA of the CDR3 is TGTGCCATCAGTGAGTTAATAACAGCAACCGGGGAGCTGTTTTTT.

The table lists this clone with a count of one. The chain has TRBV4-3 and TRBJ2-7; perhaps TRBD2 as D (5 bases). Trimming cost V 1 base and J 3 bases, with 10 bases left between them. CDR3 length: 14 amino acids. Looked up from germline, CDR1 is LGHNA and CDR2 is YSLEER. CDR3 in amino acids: CASSQVPGNYEQYF. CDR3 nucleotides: TGCGCCAGCAGCCAAGTTCCCGGGAACTACGAGCAGTACTTC.

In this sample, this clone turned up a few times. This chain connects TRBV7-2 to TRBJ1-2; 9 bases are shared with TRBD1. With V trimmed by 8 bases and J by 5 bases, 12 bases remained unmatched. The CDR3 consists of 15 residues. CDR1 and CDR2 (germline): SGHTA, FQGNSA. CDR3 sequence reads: CASLPAGTGYYGYTF. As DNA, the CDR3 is TGTGCCAGCCTACCTGCGGGGACAGGGTATTATGGCTACACCTTC.